The count of the clone carrying this TCR beta chain is one. The target antigen is unknown. The data belong to a study of cytomegalovirus exposure and HLA in healthy donors. Study as a whole: Within the Caucasian-associated ancestry cluster were roughly 81% of the roughly 400 genotyped donors. Study outcomes and limitations: As a later analysis showed, a missense DCLRE1C variant was linked to trimming of TCR beta V- and J-genes. One cluster of highly shared sequence variants probably arose as a sequencing artifact. Previous analysis showed most TCR beta V segments were productive about 90% or about 30% of the time.

Researchers ran the PCR with 60 Vbeta and 13 Jbeta primers. Produced via immunoSEQ multiplex PCR; TCRdb's table is partial and in-frame only. The data hold 250,000 to 350,000 clones, with 86% observed a single time. V shed 3 bases, J shed 5 bases, and the junction held 7 bases outside the gene matches. Germline V gives CDR1 KGHSH, CDR2 LQKENI. This CDR3 is 14 amino acids long. The chain carries TRBV18 and TRBJ2-7; TRBD1 matches 7 bases. The sequence came from a man in his forties or fifties in good health and CMV-seropositive. Sequenced material: PBMCs. CDR3 sequence (DNA): TGTGCCAGCTCACCTACGACAGGGCTCAACGAGCAGTACTTC. This sequence encodes CASSPTTGLNEQYF.